The clone carrying this TCR beta chain was seen at least ten times. This specimen comes from a study of T-cell reconstitution after alpha-beta-depleted transplantation in children. Unique molecular identifiers were used in preparing the TCRbeta library. One entry per CDR3 protein, called by TCRdb with MiXCR from the PCR reads. The repertoire includes about 610,000 distinct CDR3 sequences, about 10% of them detected once, and around 4% sits in the top ten. V was pared by 8 bases and J by 0 bases, with 18 bases of the junction left unmatched. Germline lookup yields CDR1 DFQATT and CDR2 SNEGSKA (reference sequence). CDR3 length: 18 residues.

The sample consisted of PBMCs from the stem cell graft donor, taken from the stem cell graft. The chain uses TRBV20-1 and TRBJ2-1, with 8 bases aligning to TRBD2. This clonotype was obtained from a human donor who donated a stem cell graft to a child with acute myeloid leukemia. This CDR3 reads CSSRRISPGGPSYNEQFF. CDR3 coding DNA: TGCAGTTCCCGAAGGATTAGTCCGGGAGGGCCCTCCTACAATGAGCAGTTCTTC.